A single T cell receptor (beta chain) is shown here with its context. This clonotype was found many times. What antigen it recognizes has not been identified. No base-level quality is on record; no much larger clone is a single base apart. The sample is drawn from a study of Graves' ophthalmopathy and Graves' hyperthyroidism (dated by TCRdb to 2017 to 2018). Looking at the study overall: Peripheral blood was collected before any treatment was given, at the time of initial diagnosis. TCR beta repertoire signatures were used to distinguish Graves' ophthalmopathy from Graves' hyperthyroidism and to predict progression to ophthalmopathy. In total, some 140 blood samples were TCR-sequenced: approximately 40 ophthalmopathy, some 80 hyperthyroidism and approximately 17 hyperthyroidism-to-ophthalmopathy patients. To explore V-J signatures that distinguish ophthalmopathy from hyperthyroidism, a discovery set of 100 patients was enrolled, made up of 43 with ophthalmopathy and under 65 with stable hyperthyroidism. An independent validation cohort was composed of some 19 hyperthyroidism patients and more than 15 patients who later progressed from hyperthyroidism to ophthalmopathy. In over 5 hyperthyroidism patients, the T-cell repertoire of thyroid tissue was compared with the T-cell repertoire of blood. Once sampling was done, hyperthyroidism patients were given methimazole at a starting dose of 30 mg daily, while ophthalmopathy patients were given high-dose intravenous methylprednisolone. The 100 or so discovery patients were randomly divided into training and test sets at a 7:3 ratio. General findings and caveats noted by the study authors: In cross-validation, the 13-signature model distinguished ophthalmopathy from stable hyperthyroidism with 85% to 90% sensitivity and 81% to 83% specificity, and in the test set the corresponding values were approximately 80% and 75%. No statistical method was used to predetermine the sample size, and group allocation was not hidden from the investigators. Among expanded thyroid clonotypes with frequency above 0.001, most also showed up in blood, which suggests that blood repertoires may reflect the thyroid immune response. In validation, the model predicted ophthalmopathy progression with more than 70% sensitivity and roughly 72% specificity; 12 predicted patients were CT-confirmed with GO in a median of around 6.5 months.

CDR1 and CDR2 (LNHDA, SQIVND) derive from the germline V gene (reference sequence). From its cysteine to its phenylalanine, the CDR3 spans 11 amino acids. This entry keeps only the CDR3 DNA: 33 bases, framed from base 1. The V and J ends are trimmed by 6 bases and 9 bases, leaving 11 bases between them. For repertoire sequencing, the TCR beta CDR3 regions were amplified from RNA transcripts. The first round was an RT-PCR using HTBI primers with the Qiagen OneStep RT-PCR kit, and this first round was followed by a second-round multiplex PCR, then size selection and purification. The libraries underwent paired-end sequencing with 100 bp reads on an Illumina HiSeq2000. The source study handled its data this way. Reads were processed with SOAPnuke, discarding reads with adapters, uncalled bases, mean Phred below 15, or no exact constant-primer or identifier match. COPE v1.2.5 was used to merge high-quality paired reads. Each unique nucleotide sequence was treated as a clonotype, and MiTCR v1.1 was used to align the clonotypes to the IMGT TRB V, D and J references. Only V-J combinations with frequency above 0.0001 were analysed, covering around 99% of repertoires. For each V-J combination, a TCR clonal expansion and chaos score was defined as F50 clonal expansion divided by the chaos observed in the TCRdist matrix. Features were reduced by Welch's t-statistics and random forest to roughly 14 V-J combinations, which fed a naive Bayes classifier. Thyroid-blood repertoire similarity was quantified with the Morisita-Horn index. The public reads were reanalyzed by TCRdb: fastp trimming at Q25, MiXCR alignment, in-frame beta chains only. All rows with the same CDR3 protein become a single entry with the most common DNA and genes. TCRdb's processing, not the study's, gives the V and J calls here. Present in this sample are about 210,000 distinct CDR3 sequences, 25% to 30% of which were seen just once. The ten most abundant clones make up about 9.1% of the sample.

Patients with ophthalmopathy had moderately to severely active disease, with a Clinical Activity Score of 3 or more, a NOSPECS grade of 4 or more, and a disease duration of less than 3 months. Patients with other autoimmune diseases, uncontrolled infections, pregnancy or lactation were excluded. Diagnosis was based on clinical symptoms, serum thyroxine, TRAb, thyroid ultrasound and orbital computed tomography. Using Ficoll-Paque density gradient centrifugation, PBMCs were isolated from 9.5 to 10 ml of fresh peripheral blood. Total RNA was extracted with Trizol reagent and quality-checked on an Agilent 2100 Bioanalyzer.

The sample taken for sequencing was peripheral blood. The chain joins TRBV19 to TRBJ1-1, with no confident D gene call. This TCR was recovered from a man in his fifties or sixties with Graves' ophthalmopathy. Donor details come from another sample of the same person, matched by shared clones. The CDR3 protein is CASSLTTQAFF. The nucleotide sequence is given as TGTGCCAGTAGCCTGACCACCCAAGCTTTCTTT.